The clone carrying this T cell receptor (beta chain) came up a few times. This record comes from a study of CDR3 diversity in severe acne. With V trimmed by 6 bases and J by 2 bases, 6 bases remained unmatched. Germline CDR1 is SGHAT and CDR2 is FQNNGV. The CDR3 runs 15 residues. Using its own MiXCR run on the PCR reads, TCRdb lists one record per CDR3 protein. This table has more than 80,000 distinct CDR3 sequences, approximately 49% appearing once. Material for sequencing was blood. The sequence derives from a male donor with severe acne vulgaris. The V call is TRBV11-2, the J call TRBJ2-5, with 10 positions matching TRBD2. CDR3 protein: CASSEGTSVQETQYF. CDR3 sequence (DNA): TGTGCCAGCAGTGAAGGGACTAGCGTTCAAGAGACCCAGTACTTC.